The 3 T cell receptor beta chains presented below share a single source sample, sequenced in a study of a mutant IDH1 vaccine in newly diagnosed glioma. TCRdb keeps only in-frame clones here, not all; method: immunoSEQ multiplex PCR. The sample lists approximately 67,000 clones, around 83% occurring once. Described time point: baseline, week 1 (first vaccination visit). As to treatment: pre-vaccination baseline after standard-of-care therapy. Sequenced material: peripheral blood mononuclear cells (PBMCs), taken from a glioma patient treated with radiotherapy, temozolomide or both. Receptors originate from a woman between 18 and 29 years old with glioma. Some clones in this sample may be carry-over from other donors' samples.

The chain has TRBV25-1 and TRBJ2-1; D uncertain. The CDR3 sequence is 13 residues long. The V and J ends lost 4 bases and 7 bases respectively, with 11 bases between them. CDR1 and CDR2 from the germline V gene are MGHDK and SYGVNS. CDR3 coding DNA: TGTGCCAGCAGTGCCCGTCCTCTGAATGAGCAGTTCTTC. It translates to CASSARPLNEQFF. Full variable domain (outside the CDR3, taken from reference TRBV25-1 and TRBJ2-1): EADIYQTPRYLVIGTGKKITLECSQTMGHDKMYWYQQDPGMELHLIHYSYGVNSTEKGDLSSESTVSRIRTEHFPLTLESARPSHTSQYLCASSARPLNEQFFGPGTRLTVL.

The chain has TRBV30 and TRBJ2-6; the D gene is possibly TRBD2 (5 bases). Germline values: CDR1 GTSNPN, CDR2 SVGIG (reference sequence). Trimming stripped 2 bases from V and 4 bases from J, with 9 bases between. This CDR3 comprises 14 residues. The CDR3 protein is CAWSRGQGANVLTF. The CDR3 DNA follows: TGTGCCTGGAGTCGAGGGCAAGGGGCCAACGTCCTGACTTTC.

The chain has TRBV5-6 and TRBJ2-3; 7 bases fit TRBD2. The germline gives CDR1 SGHDT, CDR2 YYEEEE. After removal of 2 bases from V and 5 bases from J, the junction contained 8 bases not matched to a gene. The CDR3 sequence is 15 residues long. This CDR3 reads CASSFVGRGQDTQYF. CDR3 in DNA: TGTGCCAGCAGCTTCGTTGGGAGGGGTCAAGATACGCAGTATTTT.